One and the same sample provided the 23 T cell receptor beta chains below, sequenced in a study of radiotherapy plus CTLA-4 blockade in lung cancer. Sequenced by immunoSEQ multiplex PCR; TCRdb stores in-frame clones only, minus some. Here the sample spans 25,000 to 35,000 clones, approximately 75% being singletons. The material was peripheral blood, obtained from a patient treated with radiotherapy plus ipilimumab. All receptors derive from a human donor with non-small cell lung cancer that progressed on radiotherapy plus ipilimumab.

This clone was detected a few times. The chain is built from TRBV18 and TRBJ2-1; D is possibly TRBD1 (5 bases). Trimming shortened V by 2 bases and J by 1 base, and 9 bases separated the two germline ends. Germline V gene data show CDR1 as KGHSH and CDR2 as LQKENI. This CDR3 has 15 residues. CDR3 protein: CASSPSGRSYNEQFF. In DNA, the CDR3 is TGTGCCAGCTCACCATCAGGGCGGTCCTACAATGAGCAGTTCTTC. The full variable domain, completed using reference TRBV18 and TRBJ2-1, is NAGVMQNPRHLVRRRGQEARLRCSPMKGHSHVYWYRQLPEEGLKFMVYLQKENIIDESGMPKERFSAEFPKEGPSILRIQQVVRGDSAAYFCASSPSGRSYNEQFFGPGTRLTVL.

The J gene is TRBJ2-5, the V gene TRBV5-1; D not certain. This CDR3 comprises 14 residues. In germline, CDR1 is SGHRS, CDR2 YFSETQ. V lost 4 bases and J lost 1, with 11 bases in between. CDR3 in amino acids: CASSTLRLQETQYF. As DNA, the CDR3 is TGCGCCAGCAGCACCCTGAGACTCCAAGAGACCCAGTACTTC.

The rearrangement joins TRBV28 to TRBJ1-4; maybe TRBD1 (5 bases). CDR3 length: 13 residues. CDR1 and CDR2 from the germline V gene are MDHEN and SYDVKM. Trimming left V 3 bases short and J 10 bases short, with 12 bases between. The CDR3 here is CASSFIGGGKLFF. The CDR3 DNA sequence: TGTGCCAGCAGTTTTATTGGCGGGGGAAAACTGTTTTTT.

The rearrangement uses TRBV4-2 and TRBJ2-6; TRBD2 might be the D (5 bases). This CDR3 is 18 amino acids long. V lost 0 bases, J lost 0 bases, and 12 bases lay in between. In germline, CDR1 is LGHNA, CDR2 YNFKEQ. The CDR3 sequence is CASSQDSGLSSGANVLTF. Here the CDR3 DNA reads TGTGCCAGCAGCCAAGACTCCGGACTGAGCTCTGGGGCCAACGTCCTGACTTTC.

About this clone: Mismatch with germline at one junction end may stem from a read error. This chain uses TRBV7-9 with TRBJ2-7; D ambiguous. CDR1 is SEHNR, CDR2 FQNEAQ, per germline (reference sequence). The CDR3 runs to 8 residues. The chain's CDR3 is CASSSPQF. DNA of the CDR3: TGTGCCAGCAGCTCCCCCCAATTC.

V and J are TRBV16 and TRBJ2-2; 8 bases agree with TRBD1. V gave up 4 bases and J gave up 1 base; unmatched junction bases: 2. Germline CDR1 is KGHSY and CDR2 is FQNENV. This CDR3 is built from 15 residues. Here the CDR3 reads CASSPGQGNTGELFF. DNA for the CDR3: TGTGCCAGCAGCCCTGGACAGGGGAACACCGGGGAGCTGTTTTTT.

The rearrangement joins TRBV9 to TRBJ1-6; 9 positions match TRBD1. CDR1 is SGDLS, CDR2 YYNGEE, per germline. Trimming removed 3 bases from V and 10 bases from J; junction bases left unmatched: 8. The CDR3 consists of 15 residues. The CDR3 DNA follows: TGTGCCAGCAGCGGTCGGGACAGGGAAGGATCACCCCTCCACTTT. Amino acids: CASSGRDREGSPLHF.

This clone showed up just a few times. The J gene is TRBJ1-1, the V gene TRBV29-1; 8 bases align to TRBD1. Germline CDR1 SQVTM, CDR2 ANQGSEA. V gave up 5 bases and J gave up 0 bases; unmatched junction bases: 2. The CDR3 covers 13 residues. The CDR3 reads CSVYRGVNTEAFF. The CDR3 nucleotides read TGCAGCGTTTACAGGGGGGTGAACACTGAAGCTTTCTTT.

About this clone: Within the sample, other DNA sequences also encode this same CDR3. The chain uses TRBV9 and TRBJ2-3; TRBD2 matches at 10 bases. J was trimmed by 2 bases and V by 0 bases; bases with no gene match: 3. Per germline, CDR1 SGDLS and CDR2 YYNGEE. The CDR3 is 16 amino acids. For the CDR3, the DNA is TGTGCCAGCAGCGTAGAAGCGGGGGGGCCCACAGATACGCAGTATTTT. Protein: CASSVEAGGPTDTQYF.

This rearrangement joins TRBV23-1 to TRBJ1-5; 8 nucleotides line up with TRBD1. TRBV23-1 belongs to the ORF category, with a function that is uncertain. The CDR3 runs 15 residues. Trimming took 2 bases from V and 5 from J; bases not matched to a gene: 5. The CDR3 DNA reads TGCGCCAGCAGTCAAGCCCGGGACAGGTATCAGCCCCAGCATTTT. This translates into CASSQARDRYQPQHF.

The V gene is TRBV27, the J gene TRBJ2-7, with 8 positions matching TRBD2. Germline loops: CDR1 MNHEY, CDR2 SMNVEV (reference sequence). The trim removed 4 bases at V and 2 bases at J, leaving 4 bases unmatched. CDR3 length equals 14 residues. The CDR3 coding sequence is TGTGCCAGCAGTTCGCTAGCGGGTACCTACGAGCAGTACTTC. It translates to CASSSLAGTYEQYF.

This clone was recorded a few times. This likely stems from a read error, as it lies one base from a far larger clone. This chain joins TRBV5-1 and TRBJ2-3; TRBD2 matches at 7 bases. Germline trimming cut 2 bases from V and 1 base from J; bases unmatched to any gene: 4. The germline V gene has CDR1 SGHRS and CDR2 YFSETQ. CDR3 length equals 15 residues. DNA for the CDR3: TGCGCCAGCAGCTTAGACGCGGGGGGCACAGATACGCAGTATTTT. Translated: CASSLDAGGTDTQYF.

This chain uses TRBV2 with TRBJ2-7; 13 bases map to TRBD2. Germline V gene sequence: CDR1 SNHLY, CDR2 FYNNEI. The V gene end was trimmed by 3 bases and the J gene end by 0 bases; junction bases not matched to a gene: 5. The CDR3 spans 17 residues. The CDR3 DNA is TGTGCCAGCAGTGATGGACTAGCGGGGGCCACCTCCTACGAGCAGTACTTC. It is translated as CASSDGLAGATSYEQYF. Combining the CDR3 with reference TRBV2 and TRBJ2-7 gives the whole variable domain EPEVTQTPSHQVTQMGQEVILRCVPISNHLYFYWYRQILGQKVEFLVSFYNNEISEKSEIFDDQFSVERPDGSNFTLKIRSTKLEDSAMYFCASSDGLAGATSYEQYFGPGTRLTVT.

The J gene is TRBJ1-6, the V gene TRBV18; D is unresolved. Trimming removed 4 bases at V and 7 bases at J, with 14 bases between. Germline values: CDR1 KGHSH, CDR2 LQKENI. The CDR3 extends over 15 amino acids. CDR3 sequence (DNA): TGTGCCAGCTCACAGGAGGCGTTTCTCAATTCACCCCTCCACTTT. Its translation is CASSQEAFLNSPLHF.

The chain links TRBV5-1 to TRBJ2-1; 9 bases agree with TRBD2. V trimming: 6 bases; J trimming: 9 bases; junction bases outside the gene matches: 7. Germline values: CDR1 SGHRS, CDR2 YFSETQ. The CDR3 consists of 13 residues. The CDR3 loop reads CASNWRGGGEQFF. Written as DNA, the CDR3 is TGCGCCAGCAACTGGCGGGGGGGTGGTGAGCAGTTCTTC.

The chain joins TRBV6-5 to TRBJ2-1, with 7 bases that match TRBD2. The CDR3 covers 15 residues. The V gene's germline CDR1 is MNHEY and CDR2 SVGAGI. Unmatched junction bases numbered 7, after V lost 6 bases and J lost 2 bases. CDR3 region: CASSRTSRAYNEQFF. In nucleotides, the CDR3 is TGTGCCAGCAGCCGGACTAGTCGGGCCTACAATGAGCAGTTCTTC.

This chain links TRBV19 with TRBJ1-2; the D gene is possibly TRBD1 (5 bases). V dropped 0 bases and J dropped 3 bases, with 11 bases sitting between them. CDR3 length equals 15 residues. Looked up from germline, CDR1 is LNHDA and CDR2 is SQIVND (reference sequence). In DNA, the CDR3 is TGTGCCAGTAGTATAGATCTAGACAGCTACTATGGCTACACCTTC. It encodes CASSIDLDSYYGYTF.

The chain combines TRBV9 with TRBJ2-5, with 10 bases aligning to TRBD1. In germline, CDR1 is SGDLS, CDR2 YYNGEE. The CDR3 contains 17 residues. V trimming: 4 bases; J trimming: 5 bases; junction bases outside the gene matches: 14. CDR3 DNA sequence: TGTGCCAGCAGCACGAGCACCGGGACAGGGGTTTCCGAGACCCAGTACTTC. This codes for CASSTSTGTGVSETQYF.

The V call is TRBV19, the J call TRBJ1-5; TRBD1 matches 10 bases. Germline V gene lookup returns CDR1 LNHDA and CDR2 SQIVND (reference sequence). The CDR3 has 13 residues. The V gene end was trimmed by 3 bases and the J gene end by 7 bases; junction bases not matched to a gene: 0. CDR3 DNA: TGTGCCAGTAGTATGACAGGGGGCCAGCCCCAGCATTTT. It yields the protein CASSMTGGQPQHF.

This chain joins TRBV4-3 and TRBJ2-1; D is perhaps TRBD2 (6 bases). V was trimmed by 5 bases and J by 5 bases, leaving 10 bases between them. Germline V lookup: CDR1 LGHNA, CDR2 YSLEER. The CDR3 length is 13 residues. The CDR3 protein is CASSFGGDNEQFF. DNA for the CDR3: TGCGCCAGCAGCTTCGGAGGGGACAATGAGCAGTTCTTC.

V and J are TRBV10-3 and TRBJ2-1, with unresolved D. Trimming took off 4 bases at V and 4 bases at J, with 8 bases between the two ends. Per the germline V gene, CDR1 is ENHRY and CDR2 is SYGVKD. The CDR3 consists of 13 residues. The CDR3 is CAISGGGYNEQFF. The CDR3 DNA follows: TGTGCCATCAGTGGCGGCGGATACAATGAGCAGTTCTTC.

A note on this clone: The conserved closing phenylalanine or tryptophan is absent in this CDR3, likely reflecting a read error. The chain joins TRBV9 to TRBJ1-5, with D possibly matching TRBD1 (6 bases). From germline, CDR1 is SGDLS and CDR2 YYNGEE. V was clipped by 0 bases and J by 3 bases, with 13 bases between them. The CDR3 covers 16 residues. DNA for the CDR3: TGTGCCAGCAGCGTAGAAGGGGGGGCAGCCAATCAGCCCCAGCATCTT. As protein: CASSVEGGAANQPQHL.

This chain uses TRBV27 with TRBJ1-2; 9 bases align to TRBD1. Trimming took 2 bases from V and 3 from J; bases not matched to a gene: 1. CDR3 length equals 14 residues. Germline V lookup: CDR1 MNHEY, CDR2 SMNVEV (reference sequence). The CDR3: CASSLTGGDYGYTF. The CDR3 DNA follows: TGTGCCAGCAGTTTAACAGGGGGCGACTATGGCTACACCTTC.